This is a list of T cell receptor beta chains from one sample in a study of cytomegalovirus exposure and HLA in healthy donors. TCRdb's copy holds only in-frame clones and misses some; the assay was immunoSEQ multiplex PCR. Recorded for this sample: 60,000 to 70,000 clones. Sequencing was carried out using PBMCs. Every receptor here comes from a man aged 30 to 45 in good health and CMV-seropositive. The CDR3 runs from the conserved cysteine through the conserved F or W. Each record gives: D gene, CDR3 length, V gene, J gene, clone size, CDR3 DNA, CDR3 protein. A D gene is named only where the DNA matches it firmly. Some rows mark clone size as missing; the rest say once, few, many or name a class of expanded clone.

.,16,TRBV6-1,TRBJ2-4,.,TGTGCCAGCAGTGCGGGACAACAACTCGCCAAAAACATTCAGTACTTC,CASSAGQQLAKNIQYF
TRBD2,14,TRBV19,TRBJ2-7,.,TGTGCCACCACGCCGGGCGGGGGGGCCTACGAGCAGTACTTC,CATTPGGGAYEQYF
.,14,TRBV2,TRBJ1-5,.,TGTGCCAGCACCGAGGGGGATAGCAATCAGCCCCAGCATTTT,CASTEGDSNQPQHF
.,12,TRBV5-6,TRBJ2-1,.,TGTGCCAGCAGCTTGGGGCAGAATGAGCAGTTCTTC,CASSLGQNEQFF
TRBD1,16,TRBV6-1,TRBJ1-2,.,TGTGCCAGCAGTGAAGCCCGGGGACAGGGTAACTATGGCTACACCTTC,CASSEARGQGNYGYTF
.,14,TRBV6-5,TRBJ2-1,.,TGTGCCAGCAGCCCGCTTCTCAGGGTAAATGAGCAGTTCTTC,CASSPLLRVNEQFF
.,15,TRBV6-1,TRBJ1-6,.,TGTGCCAGCAGCGAGTTGGACAGCTATAATTCACCCCTCCACTTT,CASSELDSYNSPLHF
.,11,TRBV29-1,TRBJ2-7,.,TGCAGCGTTGCTGCTTTGGCCGAGCAGTACTTC,CSVAALAEQYF
.,12,TRBV30,TRBJ1-2,.,TGTGCCCTTGGGGGGGGGAACTATGGCTACACCTTC,CALGGGNYGYTF
.,13,TRBV2,TRBJ2-2,medium-sized,TGTGCCAGCAGTGAACAGAACACCGGGGAGCTGTTTTTT,CASSEQNTGELFF
TRBD1,13,TRBV6-5,TRBJ2-5,.,TGTGCCAGCAGGAGAGGGGGCGGCGAGACCCAGTACTTC,CASRRGGGETQYF
.,13,TRBV5-1,TRBJ1-1,.,TGCGCCAGCAGCTTGGCACAGGGACCCGAAGCTTTCTTT,CASSLAQGPEAFF
.,11,TRBV30,TRBJ1-1,.,TGTGCCGGAGGTACAGACCATGAAGCTTTCTTT,CAGGTDHEAFF